A single sample is the source of the 19 T cell receptor beta chains below, sequenced in a study of response to subunit inactivated influenza vaccine. TCRdb redid the calling of the RT-PCR reads with MiXCR, one entry per CDR3 protein. Among over 400,000 distinct CDR3 sequences listed, 9.5% to 13% were seen once. The material was PBMCs from blood, obtained roughly 46 days after vaccination. These receptors were obtained from a man aged 50-60 years who received an inactivated influenza vaccine.

This clonotype was recorded many times. The chain uses TRBV27 and TRBJ2-7; 8 bases agree with TRBD1. Germline values: CDR1 MNHEY, CDR2 SMNVEV (reference sequence). CDR3 length equals 16 residues. The trim removed 0 bases at V and 0 bases at J, leaving 4 bases unmatched. The CDR3: CASSLSRTGNSYEQYF. CDR3 DNA: TGTGCCAGCAGTTTATCTCGGACAGGGAACTCCTACGAGCAGTACTTC.

The table lists this clonotype with many counts. This chain links TRBV20-1 with TRBJ2-6, with 11 bases matching TRBD1. Germline CDR1 reads DFQATT; CDR2 reads SNEGSKA (reference sequence). The ends lost 3 bases at V and 0 bases at J; junction bases unmatched: 7. The CDR3 spans 18 residues. CDR3 region: CSARGRTGGISGANVLTF. CDR3 DNA: TGCAGTGCTAGGGGTAGGACAGGGGGCATCTCTGGGGCCAACGTCCTGACTTTC.

The chain uses TRBV12-3 or TRBV12-4 and TRBJ2-1; TRBD2 matches at 8 bases. V gave up 7 bases and J gave up 5 bases; unmatched junction bases: 10. CDR3 size: 15 residues. The CDR3 sequence: CASTSPGLENNEQFF. The CDR3 DNA sequence: TGTGCCAGCACGTCTCCGGGACTAGAAAACAATGAGCAGTTCTTC.

This clonotype has at least ten counts. The CDR3 is CASSLSGGYSYEQYF. The DNA of the CDR3 is TGTGCCAGCAGCTTAAGCGGGGGGTACTCCTACGAGCAGTACTTC. The chain couples TRBV7-2 to TRBJ2-7; 9 bases agree with TRBD2. The germline V gene encodes CDR1 SGHTA and CDR2 FQGNSA. The CDR3 runs 15 residues. The V segment lost 2 bases and the J segment 0 bases; nucleotides outside the gene matches: 2.

The chain links TRBV28 to TRBJ2-7; 7 bases agree with TRBD2. The CDR3 runs to 14 residues. V shed 1 base and J 5 bases; nucleotides not matched to a gene: 5. Germline V lookup: CDR1 MDHEN, CDR2 SYDVKM. The CDR3 coding sequence is TGTGCCAGCAGTTTATTGGCGGGAGCTGACGAGCAGTACTTC. Protein: CASSLLAGADEQYF.

This clonotype was counted ten times or more. The chain links TRBV27 to TRBJ2-1, with D unclear. V lost 4 bases, J lost 10 bases, and 17 bases lay in between. The CDR3 has 14 residues. Germline V gene sequence: CDR1 MNHEY, CDR2 SMNVEV (reference sequence). For the CDR3, the DNA is TGTGCCAGCAGTTCTATCCTGACCGCCGAGGAGCAGTTCTTC. It is translated as CASSSILTAEEQFF.

This clonotype was seen a few times. This chain joins TRBV5-5 and TRBJ2-1, with TRBD1 identical over 9 bases. The junction had 6 bases not matched to a gene; V was cut back by 4 bases and J by 7 bases. Per germline, CDR1 SGHKS and CDR2 YYEKEE (reference sequence). The CDR3 is 14 amino acids. The CDR3 sequence is CASSPQTGGNEQFF. In nucleotides, the CDR3 is TGTGCCAGCAGCCCGCAGACAGGGGGAAATGAGCAGTTCTTC.

V gene TRBV20-1 combines with J gene TRBJ1-4; the D is unclear. The V gene's germline CDR1 is DFQATT and CDR2 SNEGSKA (reference sequence). CDR3 length: 13 amino acids. Trimming removed 0 bases from V and 3 bases from J, with 5 bases in between. CDR3 in DNA: TGCAGTGCTAGAGAGGGGTCTAATGAAAAACTGTTTTTT. It specifies CSAREGSNEKLFF.

CDR3 DNA: TGTGCCAGCAGTTTGCCGGGAAGTCGGACAGCTTTCTTT. This codes for CASSLPGSRTAFF. The chain employs TRBV5-4 and TRBJ1-1; D is uncertain. CDR1 is SGHNT and CDR2 is YYREEE in the germline V gene (reference sequence). Trimming removed 5 bases from V and 10 bases from J, with 18 bases in between. CDR3 size: 13 residues.

This clonotype has just a few counts. J is TRBJ2-1 and V is TRBV5-6; 13 nucleotides align to TRBD2. The CDR3 contains 15 residues. Germline CDR1 is SGHDT and CDR2 is YYEEEE. Unmatched junction bases numbered 5, after V lost 4 bases and J lost 7 bases. This chain's CDR3 is CASSAGLAGVNEQFF. CDR3 coding DNA: TGTGCCAGCAGCGCAGGACTAGCGGGAGTTAATGAGCAGTTCTTC.

This chain links TRBV9 with TRBJ2-7; the D call may be TRBD1 or TRBD2 (5 bases each). CDR3 size: 15 residues. Germline CDR1 and CDR2: SGDLS and YYNGEE. V was pared by 3 bases and J by 2 bases, with 15 bases between. The CDR3 nucleotides are TGTGCCAGCAGCGCAAATGCCGGGACCACCTACGAGCAGTACTTC. Translated: CASSANAGTTYEQYF.

The chain has TRBV7-8 and TRBJ2-6; D call uncertain. Germline CDR1 is SGHVS and CDR2 is FQNEAQ. CDR3 size: 15 residues. Between the trimmed V and J ends, which lost 6 bases and 0 bases, there was a span of 9 bases. In DNA, the CDR3 is TGTGCCAGCAGGTTCTCCCGCTCTGGGGCCAACGTCCTGACTTTC. Translating it yields CASRFSRSGANVLTF.

V and J are TRBV7-2 and TRBJ2-3; 12 bases line up with TRBD2. The CDR3 extends over 15 amino acids. V shed 1 base, J shed 10 bases, and the junction held 6 bases outside the gene matches. Germline CDR1 is SGHTA and CDR2 is FQGNSA. CDR3 loop: CASSLEASGGASQYF. The CDR3 DNA sequence: TGTGCCAGCAGCTTAGAGGCTAGCGGGGGGGCATCGCAGTATTTT.

Many counts were recorded for this clonotype. The CDR3 sequence: CASSFAGTGASGYTF. The CDR3 DNA reads as TGTGCCAGCAGCTTTGCAGGGACAGGGGCCTCTGGCTACACCTTC. The chain uses TRBV7-2 and TRBJ1-2; TRBD1 aligns across 10 bases. The V gene's germline CDR1 is SGHTA and CDR2 FQGNSA. V shed 3 bases, J shed 7 bases, and the junction held 8 bases outside the gene matches. The CDR3 totals 15 residues. Drawing the rest from reference TRBV7-2 and TRBJ1-2, the complete variable domain is GAGVSQSPSNKVTEKGKDVELRCDPISGHTALYWYRQSLGQGLEFLIYFQGNSAPDKSGLPSDRFSAERTGGSVSTLTIQRTQQEDSAVYLCASSFAGTGASGYTFGSGTRLTVV.

The V gene is TRBV4-2, the J gene TRBJ2-7; D gene uncertain. The V gene's germline CDR1 is LGHNA and CDR2 YNFKEQ. The CDR3 sequence is 13 residues long. Trimming shortened V by 4 bases and J by 6 bases, and 13 bases separated the two germline ends. The CDR3 nucleotides read TGTGCCAGCAGCCCCGGGCTCCCCTGCGAGCAGTACTTC. It encodes CASSPGLPCEQYF.

The chain links TRBV20-1 to TRBJ2-5; TRBD1 aligns across 10 bases. The CDR3 extends over 15 amino acids. V shed 6 bases, J shed 5 bases, and the junction held 12 bases outside the gene matches. The germline gives CDR1 DFQATT, CDR2 SNEGSKA (reference sequence). CDR3 in DNA: TGCAGTGCCAGACGACAGGGGGCGCGTAAGGAGACCCAGTACTTC. Its translation: CSARRQGARKETQYF.

This clonotype showed up just a few times. The chain recombines TRBV4-3 with TRBJ1-2; the match to TRBD1 covers 8 bases. This CDR3 spans 16 amino acids. Per germline, CDR1 LGHNA and CDR2 YSLEER. V trimming: 3 bases; J trimming: 1 base; junction bases outside the gene matches: 7. The CDR3 coding sequence is TGCGCCAGCAGCCATGAAAGACAGGGGAATAACTATGGCTACACCTTC. Amino acid sequence: CASSHERQGNNYGYTF.

The V gene is TRBV7-8, the J gene TRBJ2-1, with D perhaps matching TRBD2 (6 bases). The CDR3 loop spans 16 amino acids. Between the trimmed V and J ends, which lost 2 bases and 0 bases, there was a span of 11 bases. Looked up from germline, CDR1 is SGHVS and CDR2 is FQNEAQ. CDR3 sequence (DNA): TGTGCCAGCAGCTTAAGGAGGGCTAGCTCCTACAATGAGCAGTTCTTC. Residues: CASSLRRASSYNEQFF.

The chain uses TRBV5-1 and TRBJ2-3; TRBD1 is a possible D gene (6 bases). CDR3 length: 16 amino acids. With 1 base removed from V and 1 base from J, the gap between germline ends came to 13 bases. Germline CDR1 is SGHRS and CDR2 is YFSETQ. This chain's CDR3 is CASSLSGDVGTDTQYF. The CDR3, as DNA: TGCGCCAGCAGCTTGTCAGGGGATGTCGGCACAGATACGCAGTATTTT. Variable domain in full (rest from reference TRBV5-1 and TRBJ2-3): KAGVTQTPRYLIKTRGQQVTLSCSPISGHRSVSWYQQTPGQGLQFLFEYFSETQRNKGNFPGRFSGRQFSNSRSEMNVSTLELGDSALYLCASSLSGDVGTDTQYFGPGTRLTVL.